The entry below describes one T cell receptor beta chain. Antigen: not known. V was clipped by 6 bases and J by 0 bases, with 8 bases between them. The CDR3 has 14 amino acids. Germline loops: CDR1 LNHDA, CDR2 SQIVND (reference sequence). The sample belongs to a study of T cells in narcolepsy. Study observations and caveats: No autoreactive T cell clone sequences appeared in some memory CD4+ repertoires. Reportedly, autoreactive clonotypes were serially detected in patients' blood but not controls'.

The protocol was immunoSEQ multiplex PCR, while the TCRdb copy is restricted to in-frame clones and leaves out a portion. The sample lists about 21,000 clones; around 92% were seen once. The TCR originated in a human donor with narcolepsy. This chain uses TRBV19 with TRBJ2-2; D perhaps matches TRBD2 (6 bases). Sequencing input: CD45RA- memory CD4+ T cells from PBMCs. The CDR3 is CASSPGANTGELFF. CDR3 nucleotide sequence: TGTGCCAGTAGCCCGGGAGCGAACACCGGGGAGCTGTTTTTT.